This T cell receptor (beta chain) is drawn from a study of blood T cell repertoires in COVID-19. As for the study in general: Donors in the United States, Italy and Spain gave samples during acute or convalescent COVID-19. In each case, the material was cDNA or gDNA derived from T cells, B-cell-depleted T cells, or PBMCs.

Per the study methods: Using reference gene primer amplification, nucleated cell counts were estimated. Sequencing was performed with immunoSEQ multiplex PCR; in TCRdb, only in-frame clones are kept and a portion is missing. For V, J and clone size, that table is used; D and trimming come from the DNA. Of about 200,000 clones listed, 85% are singletons. Clinical history as reported by participants underpinned cohort assignment. V was cut by 5 bases and J by 3 bases, with 8 bases left in between. The CDR3 extends over 13 amino acids. The receptor's source is a man in his forties or fifties who had recovered from COVID-19. The rearrangement joins TRBV12-3 or TRBV12-4 to TRBJ1-3; tentatively, D is TRBD1 (5 bases). The sample consisted of PBMCs or T cells enriched from blood (not recorded which). The CDR3 is CASSQGIGNTIYF. Here the CDR3 DNA reads TGTGCCAGCAGTCAGGGAATTGGAAACACCATATATTTT.